Listed here are 13 T cell receptor beta chains from one sample, sequenced in a study of identical twins. TCRdb reprocessed the 5' RACE reads with MiXCR, giving one entry per CDR3 protein. The table includes some 1,600,000 distinct CDR3 sequences, roughly 35% detected once. The sequenced sample was cord blood. These receptors all stem from a newborn girl in good health.

The chain carries TRBV6-6 and TRBJ2-3, with TRBD2 identical over 8 bases. The CDR3 is made up of 16 amino acids. Trimming cost V 6 bases and J 0 bases; bases outside gene matches: 8. Germline CDR1 and CDR2: MNHNY and SVGAGI (reference sequence). CDR3 protein: CASSRIGRGSTDTQYF. CDR3 DNA: TGTGCCAGCAGCCGGATCGGGAGGGGGAGCACAGATACGCAGTATTTT.

The chain couples TRBV5-1 to TRBJ2-3, with TRBD2 matching over 14 bases. Germline-derived CDR1 and CDR2 are SGHRS and YFSETQ. V lost 4 bases to trimming and J lost 0 bases; unmatched junction nucleotides: 13. This CDR3 comprises 20 residues. The CDR3 nucleotides are TGCGCCAGCAGCCCGGGACTAGCGGGAGTCCACCTTCTGAGCACAGATACGCAGTATTTT. It is translated as CASSPGLAGVHLLSTDTQYF.

This clonotype has just one count. The CDR3 nucleotides read TGCGCCAGCAGCCACCTCGTCCTTCCCTTACGGGCCAATGAGCAGTTCTTC. Amino acids: CASSHLVLPLRANEQFF. V and J are TRBV4-1 and TRBJ2-1; D is ambiguous. Trimming shortened V by 3 bases and J by 6 bases, and 21 bases separated the two germline ends. The germline gives CDR1 MGHRA, CDR2 YSYEKL. This CDR3 contains 17 residues.

This clonotype was seen more than once but under ten times. The chain uses TRBV5-1 and TRBJ2-5, with D possibly being TRBD2 (6 bases). The CDR3 covers 14 residues. V lost 7 bases and J 5 bases, leaving 18 bases between the germline ends. Germline V gene data show CDR1 as SGHRS and CDR2 as YFSETQ. The CDR3 reads CASLAGPSTETQYF. DNA for the CDR3: TGCGCCAGCTTGGCGGGGCCCTCTACCGAGACCCAGTACTTC.

The chain uses TRBV7-2 and TRBJ2-5, with 14 bases that match TRBD2. The CDR3 extends over 16 amino acids. Germline V lookup: CDR1 SGHTA, CDR2 FQGNSA. Germline trimming cut 1 base from V and 11 bases from J; bases unmatched to any gene: 9. CDR3 protein: CASSLVGTSGSNEQYF. Written as DNA, the CDR3 is TGTGCCAGCAGCTTAGTAGGGACTAGCGGGAGTAATGAGCAGTACTTC.

J is TRBJ2-4 and V is TRBV10-3, with D perhaps matching TRBD1 or TRBD2 (5 bases each). There are 14 residues in the CDR3. From germline, CDR1 is ENHRY and CDR2 SYGVKD. V was trimmed by 6 bases and J by 4 bases, leaving 13 bases between them. CDR3 amino acids: CAISQGAGKNIQYF. DNA for the CDR3: TGTGCCATCAGCCAGGGAGCCGGGAAAAACATTCAGTACTTC.

This clonotype was observed a handful of times. V and J are TRBV20-1 and TRBJ2-3; 12 bases agree with TRBD2. Germline V gives CDR1 DFQATT, CDR2 SNEGSKA (reference sequence). The CDR3 contains 14 residues. After removal of 8 bases from V and 2 bases from J, the junction contained 5 bases not matched to a gene. CDR3 amino acids: CSILAGGLTDTQYF. As DNA, the CDR3 is TGCAGTATACTAGCGGGGGGACTCACAGATACGCAGTATTTT.

This clonotype was observed a handful of times. The rearrangement joins TRBV5-1 to TRBJ2-1; the D gene could be TRBD1 or TRBD2 (6 bases each). Germline CDR1 is SGHRS and CDR2 is YFSETQ. CDR3 size: 15 residues. The V end was cut by 1 base, the J end by 5 bases, with 13 bases between. CDR3 nucleotides: TGCGCCAGCAGCTTGACGGTAGGGGGGCACAATGAGCAGTTCTTC. Translating it yields CASSLTVGGHNEQFF.

This clonotype was seen a few times. This sequence joins TRBV12-3 or TRBV12-4 and TRBJ1-1; maybe TRBD1 (5 bases). Trimming took off 7 bases at V and 0 bases at J, with 12 bases between the two ends. This CDR3 comprises 14 residues. CDR3 loop: CASNWGRMNTEAFF. The CDR3 DNA sequence: TGTGCCAGCAACTGGGGACGGATGAACACTGAAGCTTTCTTT.

The CDR3 loop reads CASRPRGRYPGNTIYF. CDR3 DNA: TGTGCCAGCCGCCCGCGGGGTAGATATCCTGGAAACACCATATATTTT. The chain carries TRBV12-3 or TRBV12-4 and TRBJ1-3; no clear D gene. This CDR3 is 16 amino acids long. Between the trimmed V and J ends, which lost 8 bases and 2 bases, there was a span of 19 bases.

Of note for this clonotype: Compared with germline, one end of the junction differs, possibly owing to a read error. This chain connects TRBV5-1 to TRBJ2-1; D gene uncertain. The germline gives CDR1 SGHRS, CDR2 YFSETQ. There are 13 residues in the CDR3. This CDR3 is CAGSLAQRGEQFF. The CDR3 bases are TGCGCCGGCAGCTTGGCCCAGCGTGGTGAGCAGTTCTTC.

This chain connects TRBV6-6 to TRBJ1-2; D may be TRBD1 (5 bases). There are 12 residues in the CDR3. The V and J ends lost 3 bases and 8 bases respectively, with 10 bases between them. CDR1 MNHNY and CDR2 SVGAGI come from the germline V gene (reference sequence). CDR3 DNA sequence: TGTGCCAGCAGTTATGGGGGAGGGGGCTACACCTTC. Its translation is CASSYGGGGYTF.

The chain has TRBV20-1 and TRBJ1-2, with 7 positions matching TRBD1. The germline gives CDR1 DFQATT, CDR2 SNEGSKA (reference sequence). V lost 6 bases and J lost 4; bases outside the gene matches: 8. The CDR3 has 13 amino acids. This CDR3 is CSAHRQGSYGYTF. The DNA of the CDR3 is TGCAGTGCCCACAGACAGGGTAGCTATGGCTACACCTTC.